This entry is about one TCR beta chain. Its target antigen remains unknown. No qualities accompany the bases; no much larger clone lies one base away. This sample stems from a study of OX40 agonist ivuxolimab in advanced cancers. Background for the entire study: Ivuxolimab, which targeted the costimulatory receptor OX40 (CD134), was an agonistic, fully human IgG2 monoclonal antibody. In the dose-escalation cohort, about four fifths of patients were male, and the mean age was 60 years with a range of roughly 23 to 79. The point of sequencing TCRbeta in the periphery was to test whether ivuxolimab changed TCR sequence diversity and drove clonal T-cell expansion. Intravenous ivuxolimab was administered to patients every 2 weeks at six dose levels: 0.01, 0.1, 0.3, 1.5, 3 and 10 mg/kg. The paper reports the monotherapy dose-escalation portion (N ≈ 52 patients) of the phase I ivuxolimab trial. Prior anti-PD-1, anti-PD-L1 or anti-CTLA-4 therapy was permitted, and checkpoint inhibitors had been received by less than 45% of dose-escalation patients. Among the roughly 52 dose-escalation patients, about 20 had hepatocellular carcinoma, roughly 15 melanoma, 9 renal cell carcinoma and 9 head and neck cancer. Partial responses were achieved by three dose-escalation patients, of whom one had hepatocellular carcinoma and two had cutaneous melanoma.

The full study reports these points: Which antigens the clonally expanded peripheral T cells were specific for was not determined. At doses of 0.1 to 3.0 mg/kg, clonal expansion of both CD4+ and CD8+ blood T cells was observed from baseline to week 6. After ivuxolimab, expanded clones were on average more numerous among CD8+ T cells than among CD4+ T cells. Low levels of normalized T-cell clonal expansion were also shown by some nonresponding patients. In the 0.1-3.0 mg/kg groups, partial responders were among the patients with the lowest normalized peripheral clonal expansion, particularly in CD8+ T cells.

Patients with a history of autoimmune disease or receiving systemic immunosuppression were excluded from the trial. In every dose cohort, peripheral blood was drawn for TCR sequencing at baseline, cycle 4 day 1, and cycle 7 day 1. Samples came from an open-label, multicenter, first-in-human phase I dose-escalation trial of ivuxolimab. The trial enrolled adults with locally advanced or metastatic head and neck squamous cell, hepatocellular, melanoma or renal cell carcinoma. Before TCR sequencing, CD4+ T cells and CD8+ T cells were sorted from peripheral blood as separate populations. To sequence the TCRbeta CDR3 region, genomic DNA was isolated from the sorted cells. The immunoSEQ Assay was used to sequence the TCRbeta CDR3 regions. The table was pulled from immuneACCESS by TCRdb, which kept in-frame rearrangements only. Such tables lose some clones; where checked, under half of the loss comes from unresolved V genes, and the rest has no known cause. The sample records 90,000 to 130,000 clones, approximately 90% of which are singletons. The ten most abundant clones make up under 0.85% of the sample.

The germline V gene gives CDR1 as SGHRS and CDR2 as YFSETQ. V is shortened by 6 bases, J by 1 base, and the region joining them spans 4 bases. Measured from the cysteine to the phenylalanine, the CDR3 is 11 residues long. CDR3 DNA only is kept here, 33 bases in frame from base 1. The source was CD4+ or CD8+ T cells sorted from blood, collected in a trial of the OX40 agonist ivuxolimab. The V and J segments used are TRBV5-1 and TRBJ2-5, with the D gene not clear enough to name. The receptor was derived from an adult with an advanced solid tumor such as melanoma, head and neck, liver or kidney cancer. The sequenced DNA: TGCGCCAGCACGCTCCAAGAGACCCAGTACTTC. The resulting protein is CASTLQETQYF.